This record looks at one T cell receptor (beta chain) sequence and its context. Its antigen remains unknown. Included in the TCR beta cDNA libraries were unique molecular identifiers. TCRdb redid the calling of the PCR reads with MiXCR, one entry per CDR3 protein. The sample has 550,000 to 700,000 distinct CDR3 sequences, about 44% seen once. The entry originates in a study of post-analysis software for immune sequencing data. Findings and limits, study-wide: Controls significantly exceeded multiple sclerosis patients in normalized Chao1 diversity. Strong same-batch co-clustering of samples appeared with F measure clustering.

The sequence came from a girl aged 10-17 years with multiple sclerosis. The specimen sequenced was blood.

The CDR3: CSALAGVREQYF. CDR3 sequence (DNA): TGCAGTGCTTTAGCGGGAGTTCGTGAGCAGTACTTC. V is TRBV20-1 and J is TRBJ2-5; 9 bases are a match to TRBD2. This CDR3 region has 12 residues. Germline CDR1 and CDR2: DFQATT and SNEGSKA (reference sequence). V gave up 5 bases and J gave up 11 bases; unmatched junction bases: 9.